This TCR beta chain was found in a study of T cell repertoires in cytomegalovirus infection. TCRdb re-called the reads through MiXCR, storing one row per CDR3 protein. The table lists under 200,000 distinct CDR3 sequences, about a tenth of them singletons. The sequencing input was PBMCs. The sequence was obtained from a human donor in good health (CMV status not recorded). Some clones in this sample may be carry-over from other donors' samples.

CDR3 bases: TGTGCCAGCAGTGTAGCGAATTCAGGTGAAGCTTTCTTT. Protein sequence: CASSVANSGEAFF. The chain uses TRBV28 and TRBJ1-1; D is unresolved. CDR3 length: 13 amino acids. Germline V gene lookup returns CDR1 MDHEN and CDR2 SYDVKM. Trimming took off 5 bases at V and 7 bases at J, with 14 bases between the two ends.